This TCR beta chain was recovered during a study of T cell responses to AZD1222 COVID-19 vaccine. Findings and caveats of the study: The study found vaccine-associated CD4 TCRs spanning spike, dominant at 160-218 and 743-854. Nearly half of spike-specific TCRs reportedly go after variant regions that carry no mutations. Vaccination with two AZD1222 doses was followed by a rise in Spike-specific TCR breadth and depth. There were repertoire samples only from the period after the peak T cell response.

With regard to this clone: Its antigen is currently unknown.

Measured with immunoSEQ multiplex PCR; TCRdb has only the in-frame clones, and not every one. The sample lists 120,000 to 150,000 clones, 88% occurring once. With 3 bases clipped from V and 14 bases from J, the junction kept 14 bases outside the gene matches. CDR1 is SGDLS and CDR2 is YYNGEE in the germline V gene. The CDR3 sequence is 16 residues long. Here the sequenced sample was peripheral blood, taken on day 0 of AZD1222 vaccination. The receptor was derived from an adult in good health. The V call is TRBV9, the J call TRBJ2-1, with 13 bases fitting TRBD2. CDR3 in amino acids: CASSDLRLAGGGEEFF. The CDR3 bases are TGTGCCAGCAGCGACCTGAGACTAGCGGGGGGCGGAGAGGAGTTCTTC.